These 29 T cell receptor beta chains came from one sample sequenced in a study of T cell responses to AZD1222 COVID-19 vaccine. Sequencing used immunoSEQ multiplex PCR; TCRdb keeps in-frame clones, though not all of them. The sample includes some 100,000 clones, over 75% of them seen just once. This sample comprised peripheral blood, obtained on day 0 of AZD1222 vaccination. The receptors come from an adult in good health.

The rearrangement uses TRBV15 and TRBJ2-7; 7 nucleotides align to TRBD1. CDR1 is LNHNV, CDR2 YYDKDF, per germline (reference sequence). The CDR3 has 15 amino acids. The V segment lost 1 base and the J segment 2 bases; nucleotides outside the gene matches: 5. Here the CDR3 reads CATSRVRGQAYEQYV. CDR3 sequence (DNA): TGTGCCACCAGCAGAGTTAGGGGGCAGGCCTACGAGCAGTACGTC.

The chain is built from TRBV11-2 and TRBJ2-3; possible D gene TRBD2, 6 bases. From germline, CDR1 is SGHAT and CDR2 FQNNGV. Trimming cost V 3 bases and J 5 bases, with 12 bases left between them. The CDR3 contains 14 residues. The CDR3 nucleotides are TGTGCCAGCAGCTTCCTCGGGGGACGAGATACGCAGTATTTT. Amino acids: CASSFLGGRDTQYF.

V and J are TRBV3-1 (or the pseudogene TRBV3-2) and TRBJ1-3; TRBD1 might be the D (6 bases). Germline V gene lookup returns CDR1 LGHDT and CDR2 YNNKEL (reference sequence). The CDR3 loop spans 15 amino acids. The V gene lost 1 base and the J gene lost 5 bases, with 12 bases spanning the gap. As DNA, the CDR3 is TGTGCCAGCAGCCAAGCGGGACATAATCGAAACACCATATATTTT. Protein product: CASSQAGHNRNTIYF.

CDR3 nucleotide sequence: TGTGCCAGCAGCCTAATTACTCTAGGATCGAGGAATGAGCAGTTCTTC. It codes for CASSLITLGSRNEQFF. The chain combines TRBV11-3 with TRBJ2-1; D is uncertain. The V and J ends lost 5 bases and 7 bases respectively, with 21 bases between them. CDR3 length: 16 residues. Germline V gene sequence: CDR1 SGHNT, CDR2 YENEEA.

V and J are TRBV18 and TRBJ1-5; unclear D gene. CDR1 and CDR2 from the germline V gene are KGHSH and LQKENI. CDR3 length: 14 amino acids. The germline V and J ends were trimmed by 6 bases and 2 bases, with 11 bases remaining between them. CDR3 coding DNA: TGTGCCAGCTCTCCGGGGATGGGCAATCAGCCCCAGCATTTT. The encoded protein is CASSPGMGNQPQHF.

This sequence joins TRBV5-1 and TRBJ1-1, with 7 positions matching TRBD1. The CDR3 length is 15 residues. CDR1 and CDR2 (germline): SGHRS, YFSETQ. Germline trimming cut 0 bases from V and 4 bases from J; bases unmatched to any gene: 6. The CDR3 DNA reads TGCGCCAGCAGCTTGGCTCAGACAGGGAGCACTGAAGCTTTCTTT. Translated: CASSLAQTGSTEAFF.

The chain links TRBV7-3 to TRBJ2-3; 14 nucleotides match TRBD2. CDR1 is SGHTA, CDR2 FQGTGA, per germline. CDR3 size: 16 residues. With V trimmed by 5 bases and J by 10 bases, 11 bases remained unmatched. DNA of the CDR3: TGTGCCAGCAGCGGGGGACTAGCGGGAGAGCGGGAGGCGCAGTATTTT. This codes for CASSGGLAGEREAQYF.

The chain's CDR3 is CASIHGVYTGELFF. In DNA form, the CDR3 reads TGTGCCAGCATCCACGGAGTATACACCGGGGAGCTGTTTTTT. The chain has TRBV6-5 and TRBJ2-2; D is uncertain. V was clipped by 7 bases and J by 3 bases, with 12 bases between them. Germline CDR1 reads MNHEY; CDR2 reads SVGAGI. The CDR3 spans 14 residues.

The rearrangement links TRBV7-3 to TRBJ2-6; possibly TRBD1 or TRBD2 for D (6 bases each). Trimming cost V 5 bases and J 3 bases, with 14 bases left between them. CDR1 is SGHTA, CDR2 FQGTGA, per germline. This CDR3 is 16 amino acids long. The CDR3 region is CASSPRGLGGANVLTF. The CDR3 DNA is TGTGCCAGCAGCCCCCGGGGGCTGGGTGGGGCCAACGTCCTGACTTTC.

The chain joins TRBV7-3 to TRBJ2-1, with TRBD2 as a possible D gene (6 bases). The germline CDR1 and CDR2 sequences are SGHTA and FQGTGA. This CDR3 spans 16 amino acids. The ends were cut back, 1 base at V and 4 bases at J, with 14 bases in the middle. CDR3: CASSLSGQGGYNEQFF. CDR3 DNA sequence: TGTGCCAGCAGCTTAAGTGGGCAGGGAGGTTACAATGAGCAGTTCTTC.

This CDR3 reads CASSLAGMGGATNEKLFF. CDR3 DNA: TGTGCCAGCAGCTTGGCCGGTATGGGGGGTGCAACTAATGAAAAACTGTTTTTT. The chain links TRBV5-6 to TRBJ1-4; tentative D call: TRBD1 (5 bases). Germline assignment: CDR1 SGHDT and CDR2 YYEEEE. This CDR3 spans 18 amino acids. Trimming cost V 0 bases and J 0 bases, with 15 bases left between them.

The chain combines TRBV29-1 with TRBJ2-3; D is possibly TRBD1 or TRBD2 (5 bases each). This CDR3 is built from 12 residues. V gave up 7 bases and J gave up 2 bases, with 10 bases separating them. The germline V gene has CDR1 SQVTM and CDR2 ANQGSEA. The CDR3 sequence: CSAGTHTDTQYF. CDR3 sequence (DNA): TGCAGCGCTGGGACCCACACAGATACGCAGTATTTT.

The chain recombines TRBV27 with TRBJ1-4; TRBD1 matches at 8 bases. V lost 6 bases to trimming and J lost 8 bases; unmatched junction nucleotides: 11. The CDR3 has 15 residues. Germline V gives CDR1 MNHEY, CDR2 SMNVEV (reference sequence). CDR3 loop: CASSRTGPFWEKLFF. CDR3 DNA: TGTGCCAGCAGCAGGACAGGGCCATTTTGGGAAAAACTGTTTTTT. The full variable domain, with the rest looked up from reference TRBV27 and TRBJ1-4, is EAQVTQNPRYLITVTGKKLTVTCSQNMNHEYMSWYRQDPGLGLRQIYYSMNVEVTDKGDVPEGYKVSRKEKRNFPLILESPSPNQTSLYFCASSRTGPFWEKLFFGSGTQLSVL.

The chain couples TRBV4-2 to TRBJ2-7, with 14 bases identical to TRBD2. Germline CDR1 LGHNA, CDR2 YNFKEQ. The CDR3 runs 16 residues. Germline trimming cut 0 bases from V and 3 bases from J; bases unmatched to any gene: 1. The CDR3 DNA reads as TGTGCCAGCAGCCAAGATGGGACTAGCGGGGGCTACGAGCAGTACTTC. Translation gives CASSQDGTSGGYEQYF.

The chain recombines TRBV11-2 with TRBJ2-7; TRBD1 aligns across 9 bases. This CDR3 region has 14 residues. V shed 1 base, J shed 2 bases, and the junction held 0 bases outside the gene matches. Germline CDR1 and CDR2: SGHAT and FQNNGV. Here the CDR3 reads CASSLGQGAYEQYV. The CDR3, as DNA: TGTGCCAGCAGCTTAGGACAGGGGGCCTACGAGCAGTACGTC.

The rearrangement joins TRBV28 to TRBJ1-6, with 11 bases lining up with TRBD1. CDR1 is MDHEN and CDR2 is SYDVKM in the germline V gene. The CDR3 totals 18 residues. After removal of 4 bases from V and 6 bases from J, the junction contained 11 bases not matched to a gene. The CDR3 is CASSSGQGALFPNSPLHF. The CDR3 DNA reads TGTGCCAGCAGTTCTGGACAGGGGGCACTTTTCCCTAATTCACCCCTCCACTTT.

CDR3 nucleotide sequence: TGTGCCTGGAATAAACTTTGGGTCACGAACACCGGGGAGCTGTTTTTT. This sequence encodes CAWNKLWVTNTGELFF. The genes are TRBV30 and TRBJ2-2; D call uncertain. The CDR3 length is 16 residues. CDR1 and CDR2 from the germline V gene are GTSNPN and SVGIG (reference sequence). Trimming pared 4 bases from V and 0 bases from J, leaving 15 bases between.

CDR3 sequence reads: CASSLLVAGGEETQYF. CDR3 sequence (DNA): TGTGCCAGCTCACTCCTGGTAGCGGGAGGAGAGGAGACCCAGTACTTC. The chain links TRBV18 to TRBJ2-5; TRBD2 aligns across 10 bases. The CDR3 is 16 residues long. After removal of 4 bases from V and 5 bases from J, the junction contained 10 bases not matched to a gene. Germline V gives CDR1 KGHSH, CDR2 LQKENI.

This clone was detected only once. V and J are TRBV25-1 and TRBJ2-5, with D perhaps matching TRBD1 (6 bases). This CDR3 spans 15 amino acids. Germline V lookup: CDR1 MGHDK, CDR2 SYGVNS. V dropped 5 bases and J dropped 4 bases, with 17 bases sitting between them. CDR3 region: CASSKHRVEGETQYF. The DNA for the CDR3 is TGTGCCAGCAGTAAGCACAGGGTTGAAGGAGAGACCCAGTACTTC.

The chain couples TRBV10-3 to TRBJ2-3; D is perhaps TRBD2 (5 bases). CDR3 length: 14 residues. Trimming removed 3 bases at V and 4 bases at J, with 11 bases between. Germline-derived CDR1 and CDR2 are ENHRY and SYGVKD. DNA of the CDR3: TGTGCCATCAGTGAATTCGGGAACTCAGATACGCAGTATTTT. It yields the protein CAISEFGNSDTQYF.

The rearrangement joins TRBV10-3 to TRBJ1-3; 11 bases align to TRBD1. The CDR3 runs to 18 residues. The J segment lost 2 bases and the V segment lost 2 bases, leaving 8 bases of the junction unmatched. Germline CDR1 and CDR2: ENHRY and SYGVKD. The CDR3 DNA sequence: TGTGCCATCAGTGAGGGGTTCGGACAGGGGGCGGCTGGAAACACCATATATTTT. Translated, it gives CAISEGFGQGAAGNTIYF.

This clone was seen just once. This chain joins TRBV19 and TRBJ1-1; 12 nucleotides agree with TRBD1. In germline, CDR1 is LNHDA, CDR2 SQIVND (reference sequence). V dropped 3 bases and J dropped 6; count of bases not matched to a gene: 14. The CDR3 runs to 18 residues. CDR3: CASSIWDRGRGSYPEAFF. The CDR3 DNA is TGTGCCAGTAGTATTTGGGACAGGGGGCGCGGAAGTTACCCTGAAGCTTTCTTT.

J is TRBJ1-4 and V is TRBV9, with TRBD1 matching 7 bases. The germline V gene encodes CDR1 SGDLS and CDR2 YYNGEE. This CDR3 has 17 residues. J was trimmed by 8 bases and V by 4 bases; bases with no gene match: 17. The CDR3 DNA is TGTGCCAGCAGCCTAGAGGGGGCGACAGGGCTGGGGGAAAAACTGTTTTTT. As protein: CASSLEGATGLGEKLFF.

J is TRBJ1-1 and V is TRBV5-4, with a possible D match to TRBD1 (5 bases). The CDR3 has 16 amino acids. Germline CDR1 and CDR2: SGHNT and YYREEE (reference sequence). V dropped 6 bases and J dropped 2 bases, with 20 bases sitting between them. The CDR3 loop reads CASNRGDRKANTEAFF. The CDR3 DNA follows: TGTGCCAGCAACAGAGGGGATAGGAAGGCCAACACTGAAGCTTTCTTT.

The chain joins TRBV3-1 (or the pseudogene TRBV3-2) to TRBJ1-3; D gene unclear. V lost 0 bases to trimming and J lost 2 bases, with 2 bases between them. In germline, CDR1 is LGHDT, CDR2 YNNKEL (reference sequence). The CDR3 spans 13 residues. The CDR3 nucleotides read TGTGCCAGCAGCCAAGAACCTGGAAACACCATATATTTT. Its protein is CASSQEPGNTIYF.

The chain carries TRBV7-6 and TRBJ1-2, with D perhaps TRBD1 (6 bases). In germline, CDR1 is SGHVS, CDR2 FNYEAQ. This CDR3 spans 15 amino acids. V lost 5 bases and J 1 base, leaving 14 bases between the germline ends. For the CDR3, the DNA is TGTGCCAGCAGCCGCGGGGGCAGGAATAACTATGGCTACACCTTC. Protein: CASSRGGRNNYGYTF. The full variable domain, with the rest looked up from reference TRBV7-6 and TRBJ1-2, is GAGVSQSPRYKVTKRGQDVALRCDPISGHVSLYWYRQALGQGPEFLTYFNYEAQQDKSGLPNDRFSAERPEGSISTLTIQRTEQRDSAMYRCASSRGGRNNYGYTFGSGTRLTVV.

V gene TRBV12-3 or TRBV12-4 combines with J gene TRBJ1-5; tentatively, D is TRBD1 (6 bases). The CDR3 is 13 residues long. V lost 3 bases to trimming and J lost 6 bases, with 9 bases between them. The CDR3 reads CASSFYRAQPQHF. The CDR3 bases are TGTGCCAGCAGTTTTTACAGGGCTCAGCCCCAGCATTTT.

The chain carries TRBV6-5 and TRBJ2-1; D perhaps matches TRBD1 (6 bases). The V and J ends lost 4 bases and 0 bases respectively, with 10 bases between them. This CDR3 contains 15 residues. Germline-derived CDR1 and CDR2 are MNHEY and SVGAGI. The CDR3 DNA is TGTGCCAGCAGTTTAGGGGGACCCTCCTACAATGAGCAGTTCTTC. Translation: CASSLGGPSYNEQFF.

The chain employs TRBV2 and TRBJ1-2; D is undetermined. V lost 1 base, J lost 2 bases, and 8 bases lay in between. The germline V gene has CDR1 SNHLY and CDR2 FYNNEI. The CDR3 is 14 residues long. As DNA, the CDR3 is TGTGCCAGCAGTGAAGAACTGACAAACTATGGCTACACCTTC. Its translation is CASSEELTNYGYTF.